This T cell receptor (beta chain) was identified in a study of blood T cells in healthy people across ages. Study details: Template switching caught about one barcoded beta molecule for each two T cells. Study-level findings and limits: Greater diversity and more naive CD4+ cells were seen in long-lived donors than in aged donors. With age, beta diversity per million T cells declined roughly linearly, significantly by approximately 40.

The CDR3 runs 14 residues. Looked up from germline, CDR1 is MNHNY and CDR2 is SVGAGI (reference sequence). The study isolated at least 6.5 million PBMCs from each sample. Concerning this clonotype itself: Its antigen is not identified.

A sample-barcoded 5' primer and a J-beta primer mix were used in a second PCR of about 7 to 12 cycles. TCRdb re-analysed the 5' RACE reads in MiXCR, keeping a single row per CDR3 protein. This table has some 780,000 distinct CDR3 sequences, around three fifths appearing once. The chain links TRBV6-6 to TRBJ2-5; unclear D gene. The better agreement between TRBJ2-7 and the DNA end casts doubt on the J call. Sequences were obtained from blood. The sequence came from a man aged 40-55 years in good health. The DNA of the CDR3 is TGTGCCAGCAGTTACTCGACCCTTAGATTCGAGCAGTACTTC. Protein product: CASSYSTLRFEQYF.